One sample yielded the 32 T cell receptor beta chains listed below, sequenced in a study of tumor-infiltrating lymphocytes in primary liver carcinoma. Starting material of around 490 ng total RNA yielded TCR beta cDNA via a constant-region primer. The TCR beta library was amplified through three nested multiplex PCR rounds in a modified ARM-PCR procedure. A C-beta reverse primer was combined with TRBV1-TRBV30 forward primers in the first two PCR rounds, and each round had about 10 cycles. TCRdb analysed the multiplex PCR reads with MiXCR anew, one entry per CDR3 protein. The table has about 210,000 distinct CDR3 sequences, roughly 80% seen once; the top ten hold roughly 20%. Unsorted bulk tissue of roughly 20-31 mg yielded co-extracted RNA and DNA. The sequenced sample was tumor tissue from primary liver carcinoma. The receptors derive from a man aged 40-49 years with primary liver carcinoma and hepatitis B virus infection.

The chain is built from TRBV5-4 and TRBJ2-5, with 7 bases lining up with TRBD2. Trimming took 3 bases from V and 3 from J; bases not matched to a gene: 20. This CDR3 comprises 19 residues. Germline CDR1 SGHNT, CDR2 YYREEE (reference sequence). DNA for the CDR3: TGTGCCAGCAGCTGGAGTGGGGCAGCGGGAAGGCTAAGTGAAGAGACCCAGTACTTC. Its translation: CASSWSGAAGRLSEETQYF.

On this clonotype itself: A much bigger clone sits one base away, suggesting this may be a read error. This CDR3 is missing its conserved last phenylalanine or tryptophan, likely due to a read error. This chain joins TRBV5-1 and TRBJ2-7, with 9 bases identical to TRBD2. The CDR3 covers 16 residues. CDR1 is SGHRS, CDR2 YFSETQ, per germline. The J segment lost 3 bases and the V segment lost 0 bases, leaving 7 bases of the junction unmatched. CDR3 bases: TGCGCCAGCAGCTTGGCCGGAGCGGGAGGCCTCTACGAGCAGTACTTA. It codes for CASSLAGAGGLYEQYL.

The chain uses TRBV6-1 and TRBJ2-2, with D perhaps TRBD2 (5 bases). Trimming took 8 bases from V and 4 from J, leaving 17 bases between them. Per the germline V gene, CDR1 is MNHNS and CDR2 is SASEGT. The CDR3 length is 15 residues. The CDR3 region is CASCPIRGVTGELFF. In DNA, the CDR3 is TGTGCCAGCTGTCCTATTCGGGGAGTCACCGGGGAGCTGTTTTTT.

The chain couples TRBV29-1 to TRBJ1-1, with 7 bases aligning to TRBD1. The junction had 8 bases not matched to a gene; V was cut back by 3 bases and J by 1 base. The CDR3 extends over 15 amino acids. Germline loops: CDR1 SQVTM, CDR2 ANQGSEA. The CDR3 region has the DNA TGCAGCGTTGATAATAGCGGGACAGAGAACACTGAAGCTTTCTTT. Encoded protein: CSVDNSGTENTEAFF.

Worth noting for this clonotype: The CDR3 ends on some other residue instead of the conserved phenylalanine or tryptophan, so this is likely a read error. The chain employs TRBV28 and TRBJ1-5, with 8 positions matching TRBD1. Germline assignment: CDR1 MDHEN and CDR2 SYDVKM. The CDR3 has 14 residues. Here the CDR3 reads CTSRSTGASQPQHV. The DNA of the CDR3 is TGTACCAGCAGGTCGACAGGGGCTTCCCAGCCCCAGCATGTT.

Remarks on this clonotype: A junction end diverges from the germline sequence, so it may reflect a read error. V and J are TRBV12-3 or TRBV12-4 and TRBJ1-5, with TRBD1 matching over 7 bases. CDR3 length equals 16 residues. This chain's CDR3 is CVSSLGGQYRNQPQHF. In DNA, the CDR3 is TGTGTCAGCAGTTTAGGGGGCCAGTATAGAAATCAGCCCCAGCATTTT.

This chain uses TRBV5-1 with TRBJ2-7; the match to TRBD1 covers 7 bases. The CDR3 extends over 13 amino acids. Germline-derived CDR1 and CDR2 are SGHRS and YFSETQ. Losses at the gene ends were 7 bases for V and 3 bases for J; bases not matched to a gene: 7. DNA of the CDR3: TGCGCCAGCTGCCTGGACAGGAACTACGAGCAGTACTTC. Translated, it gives CASCLDRNYEQYF.

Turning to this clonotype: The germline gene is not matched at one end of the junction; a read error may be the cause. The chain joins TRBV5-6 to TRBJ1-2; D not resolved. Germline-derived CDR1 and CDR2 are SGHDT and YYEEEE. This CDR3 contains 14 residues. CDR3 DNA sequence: TGTGCCATCAGCTTACAGCGGCAGAACTATGGCTACACCTTC. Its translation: CAISLQRQNYGYTF.

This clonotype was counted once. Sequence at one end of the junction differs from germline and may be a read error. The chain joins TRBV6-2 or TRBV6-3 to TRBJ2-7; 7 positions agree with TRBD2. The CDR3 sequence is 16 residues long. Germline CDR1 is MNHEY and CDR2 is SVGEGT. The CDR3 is CASKPGGPTSTYKQYF. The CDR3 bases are TGTGCCAGCAAACCGGGAGGTCCCACCTCCACCTACAAGCAGTACTTC.

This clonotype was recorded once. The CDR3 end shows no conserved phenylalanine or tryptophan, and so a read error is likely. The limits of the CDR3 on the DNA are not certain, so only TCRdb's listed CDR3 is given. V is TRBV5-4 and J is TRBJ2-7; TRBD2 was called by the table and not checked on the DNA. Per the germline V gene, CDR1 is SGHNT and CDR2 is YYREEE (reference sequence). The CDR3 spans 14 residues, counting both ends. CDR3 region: CASSEADWAPELYL.

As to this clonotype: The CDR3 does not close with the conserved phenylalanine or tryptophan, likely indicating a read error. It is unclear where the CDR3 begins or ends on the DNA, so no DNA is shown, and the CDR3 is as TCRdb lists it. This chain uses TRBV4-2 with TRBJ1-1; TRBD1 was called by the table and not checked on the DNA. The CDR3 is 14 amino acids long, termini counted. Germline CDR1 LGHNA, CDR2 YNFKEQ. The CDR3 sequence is CASSRGVENTEALL.

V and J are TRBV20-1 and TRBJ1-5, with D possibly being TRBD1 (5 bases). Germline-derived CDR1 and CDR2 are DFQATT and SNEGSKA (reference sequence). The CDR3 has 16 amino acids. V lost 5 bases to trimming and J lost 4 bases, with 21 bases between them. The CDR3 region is CSAARGEWLSNQPQHF. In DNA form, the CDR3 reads TGCAGTGCTGCCCGGGGGGAATGGTTAAGTAATCAGCCCCAGCATTTT.

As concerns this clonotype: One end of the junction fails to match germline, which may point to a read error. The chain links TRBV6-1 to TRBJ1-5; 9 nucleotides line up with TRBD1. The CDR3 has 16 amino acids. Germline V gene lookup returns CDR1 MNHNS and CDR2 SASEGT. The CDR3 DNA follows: TGTGTCAGCAGGGAGACAGGGGGGTCGTGGAATCCGCCCAAGCATTTT. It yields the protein CVSRETGGSWNPPKHF.

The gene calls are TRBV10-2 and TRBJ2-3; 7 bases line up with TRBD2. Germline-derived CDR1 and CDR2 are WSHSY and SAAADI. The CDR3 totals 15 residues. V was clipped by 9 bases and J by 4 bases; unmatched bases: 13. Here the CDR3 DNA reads TGCGCCAGGAGGCCGACTAGCACTAGGGCAGATACGCAGTATTTT. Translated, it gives CARRPTSTRADTQYF.

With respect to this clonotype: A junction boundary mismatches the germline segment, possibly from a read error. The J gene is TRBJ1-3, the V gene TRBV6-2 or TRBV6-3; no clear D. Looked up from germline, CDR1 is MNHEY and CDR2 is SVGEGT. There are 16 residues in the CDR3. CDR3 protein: CVSMTAVTYSGNTIYF. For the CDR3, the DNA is TGTGTCAGCATGACGGCAGTGACTTACTCTGGAAACACCATATATTTC.

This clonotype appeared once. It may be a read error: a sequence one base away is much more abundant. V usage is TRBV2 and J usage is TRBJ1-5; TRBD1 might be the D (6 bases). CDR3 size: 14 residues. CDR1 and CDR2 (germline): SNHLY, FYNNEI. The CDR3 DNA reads TGTACCAGCAGGGACATGTATAGCAATCAGCCCCAGCATTTT. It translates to CTSRDMYSNQPQHF.

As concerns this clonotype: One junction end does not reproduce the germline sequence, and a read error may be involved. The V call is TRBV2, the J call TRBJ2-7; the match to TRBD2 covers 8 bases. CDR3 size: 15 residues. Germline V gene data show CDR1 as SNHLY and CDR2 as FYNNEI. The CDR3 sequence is CVSRGGPGGSYEQYF. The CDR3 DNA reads TGTGTCAGCAGAGGAGGGCCGGGAGGGTCATACGAGCAGTACTTC.

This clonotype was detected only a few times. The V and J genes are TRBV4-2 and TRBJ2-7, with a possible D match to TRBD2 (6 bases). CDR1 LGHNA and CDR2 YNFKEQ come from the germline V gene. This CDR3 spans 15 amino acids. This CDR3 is CTSSQERDRPYEQYF. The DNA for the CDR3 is TGTACTAGCAGCCAAGAAAGGGACCGACCGTACGAGCAGTACTTC.

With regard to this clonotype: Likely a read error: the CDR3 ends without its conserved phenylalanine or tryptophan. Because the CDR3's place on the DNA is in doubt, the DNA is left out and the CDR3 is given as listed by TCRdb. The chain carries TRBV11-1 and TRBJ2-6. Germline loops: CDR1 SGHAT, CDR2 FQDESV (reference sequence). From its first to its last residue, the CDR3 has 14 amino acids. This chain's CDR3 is CASSGNSGANVLTL.

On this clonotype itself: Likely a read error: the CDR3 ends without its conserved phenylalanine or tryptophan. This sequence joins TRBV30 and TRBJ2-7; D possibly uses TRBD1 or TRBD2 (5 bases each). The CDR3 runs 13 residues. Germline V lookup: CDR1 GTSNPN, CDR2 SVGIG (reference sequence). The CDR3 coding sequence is TGCGCCTGGAGTGGAGGCAGGGCCTACGAGCAGTACTCC. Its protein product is CAWSGGRAYEQYS.

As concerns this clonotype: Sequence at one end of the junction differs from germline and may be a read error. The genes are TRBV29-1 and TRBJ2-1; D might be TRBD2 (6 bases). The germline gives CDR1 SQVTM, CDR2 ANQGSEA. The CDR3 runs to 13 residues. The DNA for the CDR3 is TGCAGAGGGACTTGCGGGAAGCTCTATGAGGAGTTCTTC. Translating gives CRGTCGKLYEEFF.

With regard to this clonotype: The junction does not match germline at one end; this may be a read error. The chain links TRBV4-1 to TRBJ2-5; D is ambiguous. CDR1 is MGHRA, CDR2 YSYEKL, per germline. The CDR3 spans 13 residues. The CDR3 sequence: CASSQDGTETQYF. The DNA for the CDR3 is TGCGCCAGCAGTCAAGACGGCACAGAGACCCAGTACTTC.

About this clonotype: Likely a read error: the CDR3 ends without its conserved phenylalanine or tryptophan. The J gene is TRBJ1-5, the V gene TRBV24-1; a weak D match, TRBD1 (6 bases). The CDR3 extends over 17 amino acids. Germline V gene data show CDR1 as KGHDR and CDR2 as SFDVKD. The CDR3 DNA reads TGTGCCACCAGTGCTTTGGCCGGACAGTATAGCAATCAGCCCCAGCATTCT. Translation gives CATSALAGQYSNQPQHS.

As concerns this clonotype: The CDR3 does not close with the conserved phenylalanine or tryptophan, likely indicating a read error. This CDR3 reads CSVAGTLPYEQYL. The DNA of the CDR3 is TGCAGCGTTGCCGGGACTCTCCCCTACGAGCAGTACCTC. The rearrangement uses TRBV29-1 and TRBJ2-7; possible D gene TRBD2, 6 bases. The CDR3 totals 13 residues. V was cut by 4 bases and J by 2 bases, with 12 bases left in between. Germline V CDR1 and CDR2: SQVTM, ANQGSEA.

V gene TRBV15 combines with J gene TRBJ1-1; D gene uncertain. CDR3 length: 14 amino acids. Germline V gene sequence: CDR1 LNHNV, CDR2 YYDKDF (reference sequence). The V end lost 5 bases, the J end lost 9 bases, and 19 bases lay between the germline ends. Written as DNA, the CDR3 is TGTGCCACCAGCGAACCGGGTCTGAACTCTAAAGCTTTCTTT. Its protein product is CATSEPGLNSKAFF.

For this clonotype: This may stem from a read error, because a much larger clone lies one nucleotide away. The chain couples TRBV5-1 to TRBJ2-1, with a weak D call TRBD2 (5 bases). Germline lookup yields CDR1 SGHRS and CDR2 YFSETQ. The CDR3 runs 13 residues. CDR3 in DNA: TGCGCCAGCACCTTGACTATCGGGAATGAGCAGTTCTTC. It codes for CASTLTIGNEQFF.

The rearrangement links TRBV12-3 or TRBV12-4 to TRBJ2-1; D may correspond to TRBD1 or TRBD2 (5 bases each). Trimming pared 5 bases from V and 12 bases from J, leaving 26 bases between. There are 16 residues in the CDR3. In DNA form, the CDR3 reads TGTGCCAGCAGTAAACGGGACGATTCTCTCCGGGATGTGCAGTTCTTC. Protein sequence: CASSKRDDSLRDVQFF.

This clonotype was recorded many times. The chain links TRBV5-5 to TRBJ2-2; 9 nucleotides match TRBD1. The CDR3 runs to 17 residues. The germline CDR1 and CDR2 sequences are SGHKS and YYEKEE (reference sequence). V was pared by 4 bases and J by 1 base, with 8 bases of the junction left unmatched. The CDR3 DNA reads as TGTGCCAGCAGCCCAACCACAGGGGGCGAGAACACCGGGGAGCTGTTTTTT. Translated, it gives CASSPTTGGENTGELFF.

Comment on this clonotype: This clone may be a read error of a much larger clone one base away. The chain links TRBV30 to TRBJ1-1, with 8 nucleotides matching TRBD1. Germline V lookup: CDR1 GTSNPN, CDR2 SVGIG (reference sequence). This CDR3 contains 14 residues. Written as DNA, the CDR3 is TGTGCCTTCACAGCGGGACAGGCTAACACTGAAACTTTCTTT. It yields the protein CAFTAGQANTETFF.

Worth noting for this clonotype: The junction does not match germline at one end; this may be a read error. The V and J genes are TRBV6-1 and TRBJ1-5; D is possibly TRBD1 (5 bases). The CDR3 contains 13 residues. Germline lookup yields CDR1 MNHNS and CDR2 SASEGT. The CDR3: CASSWDRGQPKHF. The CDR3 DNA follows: TGTGCCAGCAGCTGGGATAGGGGTCAGCCCAAGCATTTT.

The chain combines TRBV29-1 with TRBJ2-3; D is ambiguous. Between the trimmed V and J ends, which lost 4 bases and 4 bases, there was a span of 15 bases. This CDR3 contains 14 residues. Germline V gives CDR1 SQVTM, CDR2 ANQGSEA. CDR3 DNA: TGCAGCGTTGGAACGGTGGGAACGGCAGATACGCAGTATTTT. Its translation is CSVGTVGTADTQYF.

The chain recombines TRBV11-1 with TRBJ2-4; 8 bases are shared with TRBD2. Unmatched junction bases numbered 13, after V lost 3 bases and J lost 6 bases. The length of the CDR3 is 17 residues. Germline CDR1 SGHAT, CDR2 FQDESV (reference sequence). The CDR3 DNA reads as TGTGCCAGCAGCTTTCTCGGGACCAGCGGGAGCATAAACATTCAGTACTTC. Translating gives CASSFLGTSGSINIQYF.